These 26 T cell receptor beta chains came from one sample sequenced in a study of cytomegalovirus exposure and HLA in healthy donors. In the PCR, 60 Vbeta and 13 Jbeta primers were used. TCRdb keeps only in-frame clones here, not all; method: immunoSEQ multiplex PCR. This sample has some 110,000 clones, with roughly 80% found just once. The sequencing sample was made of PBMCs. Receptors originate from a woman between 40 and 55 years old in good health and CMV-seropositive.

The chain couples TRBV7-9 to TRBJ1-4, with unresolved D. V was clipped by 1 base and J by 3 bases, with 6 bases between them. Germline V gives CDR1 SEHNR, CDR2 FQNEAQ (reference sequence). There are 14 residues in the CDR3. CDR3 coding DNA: TGTGCCAGCAGCTTAGGCGGAGCTAATGAAAAACTGTTTTTT. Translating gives CASSLGGANEKLFF. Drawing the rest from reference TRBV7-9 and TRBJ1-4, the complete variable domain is DTGVSQNPRHKITKRGQNVTFRCDPISEHNRLYWYRQTLGQGPEFLTYFQNEAQLEKSRLLSDRFSAERPKGSFSTLEIQRTEQGDSAMYLCASSLGGANEKLFFGSGTQLSVL.

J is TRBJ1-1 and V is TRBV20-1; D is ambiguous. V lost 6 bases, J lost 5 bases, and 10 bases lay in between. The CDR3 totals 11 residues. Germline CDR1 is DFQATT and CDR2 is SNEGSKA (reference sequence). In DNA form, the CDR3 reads TGCAGTGCCCTCGGGGTGACTGAAGCTTTCTTT. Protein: CSALGVTEAFF.

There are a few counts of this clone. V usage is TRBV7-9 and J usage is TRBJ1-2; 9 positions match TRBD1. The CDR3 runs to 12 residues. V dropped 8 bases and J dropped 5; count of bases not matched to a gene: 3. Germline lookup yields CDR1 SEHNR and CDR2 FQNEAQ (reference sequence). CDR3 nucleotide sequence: TGTGCCAGCTGGGACAGGGCTTATGGCTACACCTTC. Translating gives CASWDRAYGYTF.

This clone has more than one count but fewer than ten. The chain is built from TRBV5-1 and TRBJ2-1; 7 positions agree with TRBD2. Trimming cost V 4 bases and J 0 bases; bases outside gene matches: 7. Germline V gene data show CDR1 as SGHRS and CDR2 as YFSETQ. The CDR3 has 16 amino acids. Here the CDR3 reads CASSPGGGGSYNEQFF. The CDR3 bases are TGCGCCAGCAGCCCCGGCGGGGGTGGCTCCTACAATGAGCAGTTCTTC. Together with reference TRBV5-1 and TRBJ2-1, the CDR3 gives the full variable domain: KAGVTQTPRYLIKTRGQQVTLSCSPISGHRSVSWYQQTPGQGLQFLFEYFSETQRNKGNFPGRFSGRQFSNSRSEMNVSTLELGDSALYLCASSPGGGGSYNEQFFGPGTRLTVL.

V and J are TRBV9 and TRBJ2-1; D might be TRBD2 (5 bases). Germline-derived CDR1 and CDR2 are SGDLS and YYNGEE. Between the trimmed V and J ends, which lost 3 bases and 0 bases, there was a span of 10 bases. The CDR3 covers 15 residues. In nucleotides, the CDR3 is TGTGCCAGCAGCGCAGAGGGAAGCTCCTACAATGAGCAGTTCTTC. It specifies CASSAEGSSYNEQFF. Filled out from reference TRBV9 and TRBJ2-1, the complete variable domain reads DSGVTQTPKHLITATGQRVTLRCSPRSGDLSVYWYQQSLDQGLQFLIQYYNGEERAKGNILERFSAQQFPDLHSELNLSSLELGDSALYFCASSAEGSSYNEQFFGPGTRLTVL.

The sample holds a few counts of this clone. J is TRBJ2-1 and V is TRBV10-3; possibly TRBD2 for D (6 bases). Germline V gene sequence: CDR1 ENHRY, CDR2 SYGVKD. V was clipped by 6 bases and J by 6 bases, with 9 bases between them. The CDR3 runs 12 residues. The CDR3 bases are TGTGCCATCAGGGGGACTCCCAATGAGCAGTTCTTC. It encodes CAIRGTPNEQFF.

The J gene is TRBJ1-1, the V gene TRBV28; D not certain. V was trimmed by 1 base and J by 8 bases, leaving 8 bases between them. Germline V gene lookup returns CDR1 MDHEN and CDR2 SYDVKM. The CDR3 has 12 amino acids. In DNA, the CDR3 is TGTGCCAGCAGTTTATTCAGTTTCGAAGCTTTCTTT. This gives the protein CASSLFSFEAFF.

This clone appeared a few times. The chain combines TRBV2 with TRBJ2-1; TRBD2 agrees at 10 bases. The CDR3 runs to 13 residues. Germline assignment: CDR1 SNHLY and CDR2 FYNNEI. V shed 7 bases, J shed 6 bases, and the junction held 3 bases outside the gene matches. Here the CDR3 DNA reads TGTGCCAGCAAAAGGACTAGCGGCAATGAGCAGTTCTTC. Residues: CASKRTSGNEQFF.

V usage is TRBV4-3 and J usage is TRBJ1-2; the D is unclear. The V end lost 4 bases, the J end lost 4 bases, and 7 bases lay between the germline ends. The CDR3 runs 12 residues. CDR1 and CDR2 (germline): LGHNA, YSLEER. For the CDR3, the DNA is TGCGCCAGCAGCCGCGGAGTCTATGGCTACACCTTC. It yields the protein CASSRGVYGYTF.

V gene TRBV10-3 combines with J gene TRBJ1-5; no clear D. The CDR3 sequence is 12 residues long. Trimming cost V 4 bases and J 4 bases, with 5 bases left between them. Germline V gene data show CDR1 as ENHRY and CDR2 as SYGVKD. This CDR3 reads CAISAGNQPQHF. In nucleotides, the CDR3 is TGTGCCATCAGTGCGGGAAATCAGCCCCAGCATTTT.

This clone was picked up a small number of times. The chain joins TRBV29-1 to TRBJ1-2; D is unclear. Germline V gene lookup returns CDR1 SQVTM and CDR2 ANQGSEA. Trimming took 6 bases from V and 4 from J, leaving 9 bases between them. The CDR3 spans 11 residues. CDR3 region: CSVSHGYGYTF. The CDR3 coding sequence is TGCAGCGTCTCACATGGCTATGGCTACACCTTC. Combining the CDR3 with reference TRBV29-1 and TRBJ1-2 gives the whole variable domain SAVISQKPSRDICQRGTSLTIQCQVDSQVTMMFWYRQQPGQSLTLIATANQGSEATYESGFVIDKFPISRPNLTFSTLTVSNMSPEDSSIYLCSVSHGYGYTFGSGTRLTVV.

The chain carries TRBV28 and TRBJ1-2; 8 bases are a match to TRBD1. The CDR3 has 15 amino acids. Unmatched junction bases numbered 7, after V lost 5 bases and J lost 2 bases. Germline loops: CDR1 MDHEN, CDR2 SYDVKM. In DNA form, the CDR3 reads TGTGCCAGCAGTCCCAATGCAGGGGGCAACTATGGCTACACCTTC. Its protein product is CASSPNAGGNYGYTF.

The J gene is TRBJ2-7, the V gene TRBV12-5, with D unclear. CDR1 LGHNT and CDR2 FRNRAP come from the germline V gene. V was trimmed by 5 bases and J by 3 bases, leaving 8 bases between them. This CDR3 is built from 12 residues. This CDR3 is CASGPLNYEQYF. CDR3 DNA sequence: TGTGCTAGTGGTCCCCTTAACTACGAGCAGTACTTC.

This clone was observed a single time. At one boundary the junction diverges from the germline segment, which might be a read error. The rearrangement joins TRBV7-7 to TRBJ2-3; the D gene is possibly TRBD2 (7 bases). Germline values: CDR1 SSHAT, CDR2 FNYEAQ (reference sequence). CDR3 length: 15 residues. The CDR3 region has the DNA TGTGCTAGCAGCTGCGCCGGGGGGCGAAAAGATACGCAGTATTTT. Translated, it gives CASSCAGGRKDTQYF.

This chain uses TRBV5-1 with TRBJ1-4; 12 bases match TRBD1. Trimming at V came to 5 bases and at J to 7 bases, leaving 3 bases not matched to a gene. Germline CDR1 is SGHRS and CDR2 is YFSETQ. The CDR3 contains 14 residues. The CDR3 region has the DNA TGCGCCAGCAGTGGGACAGGGGGCGGTGAAAAACTGTTTTTT. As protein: CASSGTGGGEKLFF.

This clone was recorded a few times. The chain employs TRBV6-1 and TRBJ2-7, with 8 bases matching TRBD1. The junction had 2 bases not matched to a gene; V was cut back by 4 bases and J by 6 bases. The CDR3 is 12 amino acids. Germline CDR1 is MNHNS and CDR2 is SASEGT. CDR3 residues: CASSAGTGEQYF. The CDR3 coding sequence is TGTGCCAGCAGTGCGGGGACAGGCGAGCAGTACTTC.

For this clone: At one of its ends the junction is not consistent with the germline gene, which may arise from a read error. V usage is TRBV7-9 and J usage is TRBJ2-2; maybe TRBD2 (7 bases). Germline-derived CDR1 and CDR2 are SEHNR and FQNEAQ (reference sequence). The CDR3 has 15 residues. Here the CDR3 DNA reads TGTTCCAGCAGCTGGCCGGGCGGGGGCCTCGGGGAGCTGTTTTTT. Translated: CSSSWPGGGLGELFF.

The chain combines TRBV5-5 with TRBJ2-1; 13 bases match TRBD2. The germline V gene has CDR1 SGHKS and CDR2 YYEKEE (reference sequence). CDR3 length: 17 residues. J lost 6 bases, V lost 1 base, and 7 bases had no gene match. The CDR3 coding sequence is TGTGCCAGCAGCTTGAGACTAGCGGGGGGTCTGGGCAATGAGCAGTTCTTC. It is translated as CASSLRLAGGLGNEQFF.

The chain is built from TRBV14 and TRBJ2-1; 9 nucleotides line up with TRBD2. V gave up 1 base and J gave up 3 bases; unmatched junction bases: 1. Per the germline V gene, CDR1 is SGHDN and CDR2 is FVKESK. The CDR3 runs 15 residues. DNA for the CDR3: TGTGCCAGCAGCCAAGGACTAGCGGACTACAATGAGCAGTTCTTC. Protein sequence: CASSQGLADYNEQFF.

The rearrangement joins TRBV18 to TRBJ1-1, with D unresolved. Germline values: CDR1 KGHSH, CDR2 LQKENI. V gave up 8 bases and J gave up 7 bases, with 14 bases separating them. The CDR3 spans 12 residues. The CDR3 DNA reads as TGTGCCAGCACTCGGGAGTTTAGTGAAGCTTTCTTT. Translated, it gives CASTREFSEAFF.

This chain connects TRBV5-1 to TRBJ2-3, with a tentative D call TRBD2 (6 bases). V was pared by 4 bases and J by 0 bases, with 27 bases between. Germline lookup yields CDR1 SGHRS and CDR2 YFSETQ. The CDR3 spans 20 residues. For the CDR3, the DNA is TGCGCCAGCAGCCCGCGGGGCAGCCTCTCGGGAGCCTCTAGCACAGATACGCAGTATTTT. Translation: CASSPRGSLSGASSTDTQYF.

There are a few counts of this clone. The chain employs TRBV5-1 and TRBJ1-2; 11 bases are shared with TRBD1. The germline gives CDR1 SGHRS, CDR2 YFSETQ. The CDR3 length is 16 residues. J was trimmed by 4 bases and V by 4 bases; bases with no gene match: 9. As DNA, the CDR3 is TGCGCCAGCAGCCAGGGACAGGGGGGACGAGGCTATGGCTACACCTTC. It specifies CASSQGQGGRGYGYTF. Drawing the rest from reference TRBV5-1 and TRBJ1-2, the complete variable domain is KAGVTQTPRYLIKTRGQQVTLSCSPISGHRSVSWYQQTPGQGLQFLFEYFSETQRNKGNFPGRFSGRQFSNSRSEMNVSTLELGDSALYLCASSQGQGGRGYGYTFGSGTRLTVV.

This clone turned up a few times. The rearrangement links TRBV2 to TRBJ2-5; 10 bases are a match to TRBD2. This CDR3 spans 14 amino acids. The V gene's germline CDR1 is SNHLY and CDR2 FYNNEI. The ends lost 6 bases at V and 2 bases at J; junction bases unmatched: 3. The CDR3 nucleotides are TGTGCCAGCAGGGAGACTAGCGGGCAAGAGACCCAGTACTTC. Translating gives CASRETSGQETQYF.

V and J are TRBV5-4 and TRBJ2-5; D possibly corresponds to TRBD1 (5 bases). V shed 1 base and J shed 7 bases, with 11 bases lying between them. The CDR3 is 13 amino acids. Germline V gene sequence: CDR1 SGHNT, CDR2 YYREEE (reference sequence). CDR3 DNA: TGTGCCAGCAGCTTGTACAGGTCGGGGACCCAGTACTTC. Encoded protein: CASSLYRSGTQYF.

The CDR3: CASSPGASGYEQYF. Here the CDR3 DNA reads TGTGCCAGCAGCCCCGGCGCTAGCGGGTACGAGCAGTACTTC. The chain carries TRBV6-5 and TRBJ2-7; 8 bases line up with TRBD2. The CDR3 covers 14 residues. The junction had 8 bases not matched to a gene; V was cut back by 6 bases and J by 4 bases. Germline CDR1 reads MNHEY; CDR2 reads SVGAGI.

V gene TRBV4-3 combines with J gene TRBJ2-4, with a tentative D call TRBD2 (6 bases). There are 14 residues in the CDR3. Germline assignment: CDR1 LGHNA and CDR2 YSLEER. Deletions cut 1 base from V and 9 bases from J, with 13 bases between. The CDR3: CASSQGLGRFIQYF. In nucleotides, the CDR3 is TGCGCCAGCAGCCAAGGCCTGGGGAGGTTCATTCAGTACTTC.